The rows below give T cell receptor beta chains drawn from one sample of a study of CD8 T cells in Susac syndrome. TCRdb independently ran MiXCR on the immunoSEQ multiplex PCR reads; one entry per CDR3 protein. The sample yields approximately 130,000 distinct CDR3 sequences, about 90% seen once. The specimen sequenced was CD8+ T cells from PBMCs. The origin of the receptors is a human donor with multiple sclerosis. Both conserved end residues are part of each CDR3. The D gene is left open where the match is weak. The listing skips clone size in some rows; elsewhere it reads once, few, many or a size class.

clone_size j_call v_call d_call cdr3_aa cdr3_nt
NA TRBJ1-5 TRBV7-9 NA CASSLGGGADINQPQHF TGTGCCAGCAGCTTAGGCGGGGGGGCTGATATCAATCAGCCCCAGCATTTT
NA TRBJ1-4 TRBV5-1 NA CASCEGSGWAREKLFF TGCGCCAGTTGCGAAGGGTCAGGTTGGGCCAGGGAAAAACTGTTTTTT
NA TRBJ2-7 TRBV28 NA CASSLGGSTDEQYF TGTGCCAGCAGCCTTGGGGGGAGTACCGACGAGCAGTACTTC
NA TRBJ2-1 TRBV6-2/TRBV6-3 NA CASKSTDYDEQFF TGTGCCAGCAAGTCCACAGATTACGATGAGCAGTTCTTC
NA TRBJ2-2 TRBV30 NA CAWSYGLLTGELFF TGTGCCTGGAGTTATGGACTCCTAACCGGGGAGCTGTTTTTT
NA TRBJ2-6 TRBV15 NA CATSREASGANVLTF TGTGCCACCAGCAGAGAGGCATCTGGGGCCAACGTCCTGACTTTC
NA TRBJ1-1 TRBV30 NA CAWGTGAEVFF NA
NA TRBJ2-7 TRBV20-1 TRBD2 CSARDLAGVYEQYF TGCAGTGCTAGAGATCTTGCGGGAGTGTACGAGCAGTACTTC
few TRBJ2-7 TRBV2 TRBD2 CASSATSGNYEQYF TGTGCCAGCAGTGCGACTAGCGGAAACTACGAGCAGTACTTC
NA TRBJ1-1 TRBV7-9 TRBD1 CASSLGGTENTEAFF TGTGCCAGCAGCTTAGGGGGGACAGAGAACACTGAAGCTTTCTTT
once TRBJ2-3 TRBV9 TRBD2 CASTGGNTDTQYF TGTGCCAGCACCGGGGGGAACACAGATACGCAGTATTTT
NA TRBJ2-1 TRBV4-1 NA CASSQVTAYNEQFF TGCGCCAGCAGCCAAGTGACCGCCTACAATGAGCAGTTCTTC
few TRBJ1-1 TRBV2 NA CASSRVANTEAFF TGTGCCAGCAGTAGGGTCGCGAACACTGAAGCTTTCTTT
NA TRBJ1-1 TRBV29-1 NA CSVWGGPAEAFF TGCAGCGTTTGGGGGGGTCCCGCTGAAGCTTTCTTT
once TRBJ2-1 TRBV27 NA CASRSPLALASYNEQFF TGTGCCAGCAGATCTCCCTTAGCGTTAGCCTCCTACAATGAGCAGTTCTTC
NA TRBJ2-2 TRBV3-1 NA CASSPRLAGGNTGELFF TGTGCCAGCAGCCCCCGACTAGCAGGGGGAAACACCGGGGAGCTGTTTTTT
NA TRBJ1-1 TRBV9 NA CASSVGRGAENTEAFF TGTGCCAGCAGCGTAGGTCGGGGAGCGGAGAACACTGAAGCTTTCTTT